These 28 T cell receptor beta chains originate from one sample sequenced in a study of cytomegalovirus exposure and HLA in healthy donors. Primers for the PCR totalled 60 Vbeta and 13 Jbeta. Clones were read by immunoSEQ multiplex PCR, and TCRdb kept only the in-frame ones, dropping some. The sample has about 85,000 clones, 80% seen once; the top ten hold over 20%. The material sequenced was PBMCs. The receptors here all came from a woman aged 45-59 years in good health and CMV-seropositive.

This chain links TRBV5-1 with TRBJ2-1, with 9 bases identical to TRBD2. The length of the CDR3 is 15 residues. Looked up from germline, CDR1 is SGHRS and CDR2 is YFSETQ. V was clipped by 4 bases and J by 4 bases; unmatched bases: 6. The CDR3 DNA sequence: TGCGCCAGCAGCCCTGGGACTAGCAAATACAATGAGCAGTTCTTC. Its protein is CASSPGTSKYNEQFF. The whole variable domain, filled in from reference TRBV5-1 and TRBJ2-1, reads KAGVTQTPRYLIKTRGQQVTLSCSPISGHRSVSWYQQTPGQGLQFLFEYFSETQRNKGNFPGRFSGRQFSNSRSEMNVSTLELGDSALYLCASSPGTSKYNEQFFGPGTRLTVL.

The CDR3 region is CASSDYRTSGKGLVLDEQFF. In DNA form, the CDR3 reads TGTGCCAGCAGTGACTACCGGACTAGCGGGAAAGGGTTGGTCTTGGATGAGCAGTTCTTC. The chain combines TRBV6-1 with TRBJ2-1; TRBD2 agrees at 12 bases. V shed 3 bases, J shed 8 bases, and the junction held 20 bases outside the gene matches. CDR1 is MNHNS, CDR2 SASEGT, per germline. The CDR3 contains 20 residues.

The gene calls are TRBV11-1 and TRBJ2-5; D gene unclear. V was trimmed by 4 bases and J by 5 bases, leaving 8 bases between them. Germline lookup yields CDR1 SGHAT and CDR2 FQDESV (reference sequence). The length of the CDR3 is 12 residues. CDR3 sequence reads: CASSSAAETQYF. CDR3 in DNA: TGTGCCAGCAGCTCGGCAGCGGAGACCCAGTACTTC.

This clone was detected a few times. V gene TRBV5-6 combines with J gene TRBJ2-7; the D gene is possibly TRBD1 (6 bases). Germline CDR1 and CDR2: SGHDT and YYEEEE. The V and J ends lost 0 bases and 6 bases respectively, with 10 bases between them. The CDR3 sequence is 13 residues long. In DNA form, the CDR3 reads TGTGCCAGCAGCTTGGGCCAGGGGCGCGAGCAGTACGTC. Encoded protein: CASSLGQGREQYV.

This clone was detected only once. This chain joins TRBV6-1 and TRBJ2-3, with TRBD2 identical over 7 bases. Germline-derived CDR1 and CDR2 are MNHNS and SASEGT. The CDR3 has 12 amino acids. V was clipped by 6 bases and J by 7 bases; unmatched bases: 4. The CDR3 reads CASRGTTNTQYF. CDR3 DNA: TGTGCCAGCAGGGGGACTACTAATACGCAGTATTTT.

The rearrangement links TRBV19 to TRBJ1-2, with 9 bases matching TRBD1. The trim removed 1 base at V and 3 bases at J, leaving 6 bases unmatched. This CDR3 has 16 residues. In germline, CDR1 is LNHDA, CDR2 SQIVND (reference sequence). DNA for the CDR3: TGTGCCAGTAGTATAGGGTGGACAGGGGTTGACTATGGCTACACCTTC. It specifies CASSIGWTGVDYGYTF.

The chain joins TRBV9 to TRBJ2-2, with D perhaps TRBD2 (7 bases). From germline, CDR1 is SGDLS and CDR2 YYNGEE. V gave up 3 bases and J gave up 1 base, with 13 bases separating them. The CDR3 sequence is 16 residues long. In nucleotides, the CDR3 is TGTGCCAGCAGCGAGGGGGGGCGGCGGAACACCGGGGAGCTGTTTTTT. It encodes CASSEGGRRNTGELFF.

This chain links TRBV9 with TRBJ1-1, with TRBD1 identical over 7 bases. V shed 1 base and J 1 base; nucleotides not matched to a gene: 13. Germline V lookup: CDR1 SGDLS, CDR2 YYNGEE. The CDR3 sequence is 18 residues long. As DNA, the CDR3 is TGTGCCAGCAGCGTATACCAGAGACCGTCAGGGGGGAACACTGAAGCTTTCTTT. It translates to CASSVYQRPSGGNTEAFF.

There are a few counts of this clone. The V call is TRBV7-6, the J call TRBJ2-2, with 7 bases identical to TRBD1. V gave up 1 base and J gave up 6 bases; unmatched junction bases: 8. Germline-derived CDR1 and CDR2 are SGHVS and FNYEAQ. The CDR3 contains 16 residues. For the CDR3, the DNA is TGTGCCAGCAGCTTAGAAGGGACAGCAGGGGCCGGGGAGCTGTTTTTT. It codes for CASSLEGTAGAGELFF.

This clone turned up a few times. The CDR3 loop reads CASATKREGLYEQYV. In nucleotides, the CDR3 is TGTGCTAGTGCCACGAAGCGGGAGGGCTTATACGAGCAGTACGTC. The J gene is TRBJ2-7, the V gene TRBV12-5; TRBD2 matches 10 bases. Germline V gives CDR1 LGHNT, CDR2 FRNRAP. The CDR3 contains 15 residues. J gave up 4 bases and V 7 bases, and 10 bases lay outside the gene matches.

This chain connects TRBV29-1 to TRBJ1-1, with D unresolved. Trimming cost V 4 bases and J 5 bases, with 14 bases left between them. The CDR3 has 13 residues. Looked up from germline, CDR1 is SQVTM and CDR2 is ANQGSEA. CDR3 sequence reads: CSVVRGRDTEAFF. The CDR3 bases are TGCAGCGTTGTCCGGGGAAGGGATACTGAAGCTTTCTTT.

This chain connects TRBV7-9 to TRBJ1-2, with D perhaps matching TRBD1 (5 bases). The CDR3 spans 12 residues. From germline, CDR1 is SEHNR and CDR2 FQNEAQ (reference sequence). Trimming cost V 2 bases and J 7 bases, with 8 bases left between them. The CDR3 protein is CASSLNQGGYTF. The CDR3 DNA sequence: TGTGCCAGCAGCTTAAATCAGGGTGGCTACACCTTC.

Turning to this clone: In the same sample, other DNA sequences code for this CDR3. The CDR3 DNA is TGTGCTAGTGCCGAGGGGCAGGGGGCGCTTAGGAGTGAAGCTTTCTTT. Its protein product is CASAEGQGALRSEAFF. This chain uses TRBV12-5 with TRBJ1-1; TRBD1 aligns across 8 bases. After removal of 7 bases from V and 7 bases from J, the junction contained 17 bases not matched to a gene. Per the germline V gene, CDR1 is LGHNT and CDR2 is FRNRAP. The CDR3 loop spans 16 amino acids.

CDR3 loop: CASSSMDSRWAFF. Written as DNA, the CDR3 is TGCGCCAGCAGCTCTATGGACAGTCGGTGGGCTTTCTTT. V gene TRBV5-1 combines with J gene TRBJ1-1; D possibly corresponds to TRBD1 (6 bases). The V end was cut by 3 bases, the J end by 11 bases, with 17 bases between. Germline values: CDR1 SGHRS, CDR2 YFSETQ. The CDR3 length is 13 residues.

The chain employs TRBV29-1 and TRBJ2-7; 9 bases fit TRBD1. CDR3 length: 12 residues. Germline V gene lookup returns CDR1 SQVTM and CDR2 ANQGSEA. V lost 6 bases to trimming and J lost 2 bases; unmatched junction nucleotides: 2. The CDR3 is CSVRQGAYEQYF. In DNA, the CDR3 is TGCAGCGTAAGACAGGGGGCCTACGAGCAGTACTTC.

V and J are TRBV14 and TRBJ2-3; no clear D. Trimming left V 1 base short and J 2 bases short, with 13 bases between. The germline V gene encodes CDR1 SGHDN and CDR2 FVKESK. The CDR3 is 16 residues long. CDR3 sequence reads: CASSQVGGTPTDTQYF. In nucleotides, the CDR3 is TGTGCCAGCAGCCAAGTAGGCGGAACACCCACAGATACGCAGTATTTT.

V usage is TRBV10-1 and J usage is TRBJ1-6, with D perhaps matching TRBD1 (5 bases). Trimming took 0 bases from V and 13 from J, leaving 13 bases between them. The germline V gene encodes CDR1 WNHNN and CDR2 SYGVQD (reference sequence). The CDR3 is 14 residues long. The CDR3 region has the DNA TGCGCCAGCAGTGAGTCGGGGCCGACGGCGCCCCTCCACTTT. Translation: CASSESGPTAPLHF.

This chain joins TRBV6-6 and TRBJ2-1, with TRBD2 as a possible D gene (6 bases). In germline, CDR1 is MNHNY, CDR2 SVGAGI (reference sequence). The CDR3 runs to 14 residues. The germline V and J ends were trimmed by 4 bases and 6 bases, with 13 bases remaining between them. The CDR3 loop reads CASSSSERANEQFF. DNA for the CDR3: TGTGCCAGCAGTTCTAGCGAGAGGGCCAATGAGCAGTTCTTC.

J is TRBJ2-1 and V is TRBV5-1; 8 positions match TRBD2. V shed 5 bases, J shed 6 bases, and the junction held 10 bases outside the gene matches. The CDR3 covers 15 residues. Germline CDR1 is SGHRS and CDR2 is YFSETQ. CDR3 in DNA: TGCGCCAGCAGTGAGGGGACTAGTAGCGTCAATGAGCAGTTCTTC. This codes for CASSEGTSSVNEQFF.

The CDR3 DNA follows: TGTGCCAGCAGCTTTCAGGGGTTCTCTGGAAACACCATATATTTT. Its translation is CASSFQGFSGNTIYF. The chain is built from TRBV14 and TRBJ1-3, with D perhaps TRBD1 (6 bases). The CDR3 covers 15 residues. Trimming removed 5 bases from V and 0 bases from J, with 11 bases in between. Germline CDR1 reads SGHDN; CDR2 reads FVKESK.

CDR3 sequence reads: CASSLGQGGFQPQHF. In DNA form, the CDR3 reads TGTGCCAGCAGCTTGGGACAGGGAGGGTTTCAGCCCCAGCATTTT. The chain has TRBV7-6 and TRBJ1-5; 9 bases are shared with TRBD1. The germline CDR1 and CDR2 sequences are SGHVS and FNYEAQ. The CDR3 spans 15 residues. V gave up 3 bases and J gave up 6 bases; unmatched junction bases: 6.

The chain couples TRBV7-2 to TRBJ2-7; D perhaps matches TRBD2 (5 bases). Deletions cut 5 bases from V and 2 bases from J, with 10 bases between. The CDR3 runs to 13 residues. Germline CDR1 and CDR2: SGHTA and FQGNSA. CDR3 coding DNA: TGTGCCAGCAGCCCCCAGACTACCTACGAGCAGTACTTC. Protein: CASSPQTTYEQYF.

The rearrangement links TRBV5-1 to TRBJ2-7; TRBD1 might be the D (5 bases). The CDR3 is 14 amino acids. CDR1 and CDR2 from the germline V gene are SGHRS and YFSETQ. Deletions cut 0 bases from V and 0 bases from J, with 7 bases between. The CDR3 DNA reads TGCGCCAGCAGCTTGGCGACAGTCTCCTACGAGCAGTACTTC. Residues: CASSLATVSYEQYF. Variable domain in full (rest from reference TRBV5-1 and TRBJ2-7): KAGVTQTPRYLIKTRGQQVTLSCSPISGHRSVSWYQQTPGQGLQFLFEYFSETQRNKGNFPGRFSGRQFSNSRSEMNVSTLELGDSALYLCASSLATVSYEQYFGPGTRLTVT.

The chain recombines TRBV7-9 with TRBJ2-2; 10 bases map to TRBD2. This CDR3 contains 15 residues. Germline values: CDR1 SEHNR, CDR2 FQNEAQ (reference sequence). The ends lost 4 bases at V and 5 bases at J; junction bases unmatched: 4. In DNA form, the CDR3 reads TGTGCCAGCAGCTCTAGCGGGAGAGGTACCGGGGAGCTGTTTTTT. Its protein product is CASSSSGRGTGELFF.

This clone was recorded only once. The chain recombines TRBV11-1 with TRBJ1-4, with 8 bases identical to TRBD1. Losses at the gene ends were 1 base for V and 8 bases for J; bases not matched to a gene: 15. The CDR3 covers 18 residues. Germline CDR1 is SGHAT and CDR2 is FQDESV (reference sequence). CDR3 protein: CASSLDLFRTGPREKLFF. Here the CDR3 DNA reads TGTGCCAGCAGCTTAGACCTCTTCCGGACAGGGCCGAGGGAAAAACTGTTTTTT.

The chain has TRBV9 and TRBJ1-1; perhaps TRBD1 as D (5 bases). V lost 4 bases, J lost 0 bases, and 13 bases lay in between. The CDR3 has 15 residues. The germline gives CDR1 SGDLS, CDR2 YYNGEE. CDR3 bases: TGTGCCAGCAGCCCGCAGGGAACAATGAACACTGAAGCTTTCTTT. It yields the protein CASSPQGTMNTEAFF.

V gene TRBV11-2 combines with J gene TRBJ2-3, with TRBD2 matching over 7 bases. CDR1 SGHAT and CDR2 FQNNGV come from the germline V gene. V shed 5 bases, J shed 3 bases, and the junction held 8 bases outside the gene matches. There are 15 residues in the CDR3. CDR3 nucleotides: TGTGCCAGCAGCCCGCGAGGGCGGGGGACAGATACGCAGTATTTT. It translates to CASSPRGRGTDTQYF.

The chain couples TRBV5-4 to TRBJ1-1; D is possibly TRBD1 (5 bases). The V end was cut by 1 base, the J end by 2 bases, with 6 bases between. The CDR3 loop spans 13 amino acids. Germline V gene sequence: CDR1 SGHNT, CDR2 YYREEE (reference sequence). Here the CDR3 DNA reads TGTGCCAGCAGCTTGACAGGCAACACTGAAGCTTTCTTT. Protein product: CASSLTGNTEAFF.